This T cell receptor (beta chain) is drawn from a study of STAT3 mutations in large granular lymphocyte leukemia. Only in-frame clones appear in the TCRdb table, and some are missing; sequencing was by immunoSEQ multiplex PCR. The sample yields approximately 10,000 clones, more than 75% seen once. Overall study findings and caveats: Every T-LGLL patient had at least one immunodominant TCRbeta clonotype. In about 30% of the 18 patients, new TCR clonotypes emerged after therapy. Treatment regimens differed across patients between samplings. Clonal expansion was inferred from samples taken at other timepoints.

Trimming stripped 7 bases from V and 2 bases from J, with 15 bases between. From germline, CDR1 is SQVTM and CDR2 ANQGSEA. CDR3 size: 13 residues. In regard to this clone: Its specificity is unknown.

The J gene is TRBJ2-7, the V gene TRBV29-1; D may correspond to TRBD1 or TRBD2 (5 bases each). This receptor was obtained from a man aged 60-69 years with T-cell large granular lymphocyte leukemia. Some clones in this sample may be carry-over from other donors' samples. The sequenced sample consisted of peripheral blood mononuclear cells. CDR3 sequence reads: CSARGAAPYEQYF. The CDR3, as DNA: TGCAGCGCTCGAGGGGCCGCCCCCTACGAGCAGTACTTC.